This T cell receptor (beta chain) comes out of a study of blood T cell repertoires in COVID-19. Study-level information: There were acute and convalescent COVID-19 samples, and they came from the United States, Italy and Spain. From T cells, B-cell-depleted T cells, or PBMCs came the material, which was cDNA or gDNA.

In the original workflow: Estimated nucleated cell counts came from reference gene primer amplification. The repertoire was sequenced with immunoSEQ multiplex PCR; TCRdb's copy has only in-frame clones and lacks some. The V and J calls and clone size were taken over from that table, and D and trimming were inferred from the DNA. The repertoire has around 64,000 clones, roughly 91% of them found once; the top ten carry over 7.5%. This CDR3 region has 16 residues. With 3 bases clipped from V and 3 bases from J, the junction kept 6 bases outside the gene matches. The germline V gene has CDR1 MNHNY and CDR2 SVGAGI (reference sequence).

The V call is TRBV6-6, the J call TRBJ2-4; 9 bases align to TRBD1. The sample was peripheral blood. This TCR derives from a human donor in a cohort sampled during active COVID-19. The CDR3, as DNA: TGTGCCAGCAGTTATTCAACAGGGGGCGTCAAAAACATTCAGTACTTC. It encodes CASSYSTGGVKNIQYF.